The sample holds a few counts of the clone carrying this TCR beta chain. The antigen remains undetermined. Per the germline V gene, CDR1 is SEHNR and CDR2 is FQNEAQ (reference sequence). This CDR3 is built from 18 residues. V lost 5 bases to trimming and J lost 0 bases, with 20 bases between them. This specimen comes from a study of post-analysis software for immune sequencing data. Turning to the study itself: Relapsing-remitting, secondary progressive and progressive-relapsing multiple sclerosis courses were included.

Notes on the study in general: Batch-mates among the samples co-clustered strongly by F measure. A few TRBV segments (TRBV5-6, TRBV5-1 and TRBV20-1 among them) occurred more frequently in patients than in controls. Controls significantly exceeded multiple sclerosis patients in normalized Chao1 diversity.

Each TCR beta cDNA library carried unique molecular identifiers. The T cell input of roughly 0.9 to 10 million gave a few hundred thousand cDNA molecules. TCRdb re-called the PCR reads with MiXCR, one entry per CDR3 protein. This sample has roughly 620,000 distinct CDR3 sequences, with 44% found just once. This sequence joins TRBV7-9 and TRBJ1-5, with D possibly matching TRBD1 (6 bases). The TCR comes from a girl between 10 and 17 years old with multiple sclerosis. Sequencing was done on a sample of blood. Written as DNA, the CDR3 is TGTGCCAGCAGCCCAGGGGCAGGGTCCCGGAATAGCAATCAGCCCCAGCATTTT. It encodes CASSPGAGSRNSNQPQHF.